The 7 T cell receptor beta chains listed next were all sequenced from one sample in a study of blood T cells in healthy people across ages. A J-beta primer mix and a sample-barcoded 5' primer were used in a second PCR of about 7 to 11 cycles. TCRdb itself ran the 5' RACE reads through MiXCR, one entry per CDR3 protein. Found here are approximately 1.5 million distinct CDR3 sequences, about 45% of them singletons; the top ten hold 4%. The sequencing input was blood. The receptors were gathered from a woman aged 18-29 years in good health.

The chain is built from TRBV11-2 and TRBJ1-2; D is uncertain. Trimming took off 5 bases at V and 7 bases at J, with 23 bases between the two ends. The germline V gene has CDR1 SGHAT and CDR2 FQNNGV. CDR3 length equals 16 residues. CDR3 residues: CASSPRLDTLRSGYTF. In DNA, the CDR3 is TGTGCCAGCAGCCCTCGGCTTGACACCTTGCGAAGTGGCTACACCTTC.

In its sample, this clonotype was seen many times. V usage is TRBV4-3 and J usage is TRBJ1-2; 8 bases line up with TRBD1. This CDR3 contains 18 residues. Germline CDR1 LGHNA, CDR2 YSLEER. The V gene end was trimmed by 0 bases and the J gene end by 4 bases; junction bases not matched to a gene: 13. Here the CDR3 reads CASSQDWDRTPLGYGYTF. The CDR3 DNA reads TGCGCCAGCAGCCAAGATTGGGACAGGACCCCCCTTGGCTATGGCTACACCTTC.

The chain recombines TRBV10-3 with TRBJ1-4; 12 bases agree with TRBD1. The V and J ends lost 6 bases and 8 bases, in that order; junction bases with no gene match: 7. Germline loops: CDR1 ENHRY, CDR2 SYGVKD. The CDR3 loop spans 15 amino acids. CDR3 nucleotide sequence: TGTGCCATCAGCGGGACAGGGGGCAATAGGGAAAAACTGTTTTTT. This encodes CAISGTGGNREKLFF.

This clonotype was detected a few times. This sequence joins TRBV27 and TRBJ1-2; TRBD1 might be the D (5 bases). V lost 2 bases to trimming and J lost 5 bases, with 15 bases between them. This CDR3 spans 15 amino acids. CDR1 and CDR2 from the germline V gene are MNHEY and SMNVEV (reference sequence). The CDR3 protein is CASSLGGQGGYGYTF. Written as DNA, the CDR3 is TGTGCCAGCAGTTTAGGTGGGCAGGGAGGGTATGGCTACACCTTC.

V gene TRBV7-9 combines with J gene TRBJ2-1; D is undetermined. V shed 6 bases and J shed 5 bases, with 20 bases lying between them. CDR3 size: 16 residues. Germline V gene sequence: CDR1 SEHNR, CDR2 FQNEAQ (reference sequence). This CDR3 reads CASSSTRKTLNNEQFF. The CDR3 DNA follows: TGTGCCAGCAGTTCCACTCGAAAAACCTTGAACAATGAGCAGTTCTTC.

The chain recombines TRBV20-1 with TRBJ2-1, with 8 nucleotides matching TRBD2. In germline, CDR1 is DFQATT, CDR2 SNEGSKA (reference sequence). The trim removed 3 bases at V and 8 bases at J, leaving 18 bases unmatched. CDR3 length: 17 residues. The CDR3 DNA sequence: TGCAGTGCTAGTGCCGGGACTGGCGGGAGGATCTGGGATGAGCAGTTCTTC. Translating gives CSASAGTGGRIWDEQFF.

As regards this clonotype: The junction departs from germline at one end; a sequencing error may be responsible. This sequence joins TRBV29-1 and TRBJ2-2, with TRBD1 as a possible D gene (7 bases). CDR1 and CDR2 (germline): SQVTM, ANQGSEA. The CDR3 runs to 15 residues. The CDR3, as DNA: TGCAGCGTTGAACGGAGGGGGCGAGAAACCGGGGAGTTGTTTTTT. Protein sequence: CSVERRGRETGELFF.